The source of this T cell receptor beta chain is a study of T cell changes during pregnancy in multiple sclerosis. CDR1 and CDR2 from the germline V gene are SEHNR and FQNEAQ (reference sequence). The V end lost 5 bases, the J end lost 5 bases, and 9 bases lay between the germline ends. The CDR3 has 13 residues. TCRdb keeps only in-frame clones here, not all; method: immunoSEQ multiplex PCR. The profile shows about 68,000 clones, 90% of them singletons. The sequencing here drew on peripheral blood, taken in the third trimester of pregnancy. This clonotype originated in a female donor with multiple sclerosis, enrolled in a pregnancy study. The V call is TRBV7-9, the J call TRBJ2-2; D unclear. The CDR3 nucleotides are TGTGCCAGCAGCCTCCGCAGGACCGGGGAGCTGTTTTTT. Its translation: CASSLRRTGELFF.